The 4 T cell receptor beta chains below all came from one sample that was sequenced in a study of blood T cells in healthy people across ages. For the second PCR, which ran for roughly 7 to 11 cycles, a sample-barcoded 5' primer and a J-beta primer mix were used. TCRdb reprocessed the 5' RACE reads with MiXCR, giving one entry per CDR3 protein. The sample holds 2 million or so distinct CDR3 sequences; roughly 50% are singletons and the top ten take about 2.1%. Sequences were obtained from blood. The receptors come from a woman between 40 and 55 years old in good health.

The chain combines TRBV20-1 with TRBJ1-5; D remains unclear. V lost 6 bases to trimming and J lost 5 bases, with 8 bases between them. Germline values: CDR1 DFQATT, CDR2 SNEGSKA (reference sequence). The CDR3 contains 11 residues. CDR3 sequence reads: CSAPVDQPQHF. The CDR3 DNA follows: TGCAGTGCGCCGGTTGATCAGCCCCAGCATTTT.

The rearrangement joins TRBV2 to TRBJ2-5; maybe TRBD1 (8 bases). Germline values: CDR1 SNHLY, CDR2 FYNNEI. The CDR3 is 14 residues long. V lost 7 bases and J 6 bases, leaving 18 bases between the germline ends. CDR3 nucleotides: TGTGCCAGCAACCTACAGGGGGGAGGGAAGACCCAGTACTTC. Its translation: CASNLQGGGKTQYF.

This clonotype was detected a few times. The genes are TRBV20-1 and TRBJ2-1; 10 nucleotides align to TRBD2. The length of the CDR3 is 13 residues. V was clipped by 5 bases and J by 9 bases; unmatched bases: 7. Germline values: CDR1 DFQATT, CDR2 SNEGSKA (reference sequence). Here the CDR3 reads CSADLAGVGEQFF. In nucleotides, the CDR3 is TGCAGTGCTGACCTAGCGGGGGTTGGTGAGCAGTTCTTC.

The sample holds a few counts of this clonotype. V gene TRBV27 combines with J gene TRBJ2-1, with TRBD2 matching 7 bases. The CDR3 spans 16 residues. With V trimmed by 3 bases and J by 0 bases, 5 bases remained unmatched. CDR1 is MNHEY, CDR2 SMNVEV, per germline (reference sequence). The CDR3 DNA is TGTGCCAGCAGTTTTTGGTCGGGGGGCTCCTACAATGAGCAGTTCTTC. Protein: CASSFWSGGSYNEQFF.